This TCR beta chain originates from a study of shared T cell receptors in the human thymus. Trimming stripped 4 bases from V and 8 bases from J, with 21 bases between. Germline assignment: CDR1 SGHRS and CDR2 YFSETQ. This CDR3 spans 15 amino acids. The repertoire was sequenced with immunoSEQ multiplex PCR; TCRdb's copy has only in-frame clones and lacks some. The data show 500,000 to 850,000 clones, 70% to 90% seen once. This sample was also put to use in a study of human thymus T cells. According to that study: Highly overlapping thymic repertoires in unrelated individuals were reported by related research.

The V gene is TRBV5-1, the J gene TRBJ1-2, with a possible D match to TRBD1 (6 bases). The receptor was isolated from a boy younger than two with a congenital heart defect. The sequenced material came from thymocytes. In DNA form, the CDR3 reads TGCGCCAGCAGCACCACCGGGACACCTCCCCCCGGCTACACCTTC. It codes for CASSTTGTPPPGYTF.